These 28 T cell receptor beta chains share one sample of origin, sequenced in a study of blood T cell repertoires in COVID-19. Clones were read by immunoSEQ multiplex PCR, and TCRdb kept only the in-frame ones, dropping some. This sample carries tens of thousands of clones, approximately 86% of them seen once, and the ten largest clones take over 6%. Sequencing used peripheral blood. These receptors originate from a man aged 80 or over with COVID-19, enrolled during active disease.

The chain joins TRBV5-1 to TRBJ2-5; D unresolved. V lost 0 bases and J 2 bases, leaving 11 bases between the germline ends. Germline V CDR1 and CDR2: SGHRS, YFSETQ. The CDR3 has 15 amino acids. Here the CDR3 DNA reads TGCGCCAGCAGCTTGGGGGCAATCCCTCAAGAGACCCAGTACTTC. Residues: CASSLGAIPQETQYF.

V is TRBV7-2 and J is TRBJ2-5; no clear D. The germline gives CDR1 SGHTA, CDR2 FQGNSA. The CDR3 is 13 residues long. The V end lost 3 bases, the J end lost 3 bases, and 8 bases lay between the germline ends. CDR3 sequence reads: CASSFAVKETQYF. The CDR3 DNA follows: TGTGCCAGCAGCTTCGCAGTCAAAGAGACCCAGTACTTC.

The chain couples TRBV5-1 to TRBJ1-4, with a weak D call TRBD1 (5 bases). The germline V and J ends were trimmed by 4 bases and 0 bases, with 10 bases remaining between them. This CDR3 comprises 15 residues. CDR1 is SGHRS and CDR2 is YFSETQ in the germline V gene. CDR3 region: CASSLRTPTNEKLFF. The CDR3 DNA reads as TGCGCCAGCAGCCTAAGGACACCAACTAATGAAAAACTGTTTTTT.

This rearrangement joins TRBV27 to TRBJ2-7, with TRBD1 as a possible D gene (6 bases). The V end was cut by 2 bases, the J end by 4 bases, with 9 bases between. The CDR3 has 13 amino acids. The V gene's germline CDR1 is MNHEY and CDR2 SMNVEV (reference sequence). The CDR3 spells CASSLGGGYEQYF. In DNA form, the CDR3 reads TGTGCCAGCAGTTTAGGGGGCGGTTACGAGCAGTACTTC.

V gene TRBV5-1 combines with J gene TRBJ1-1, with TRBD1 matching over 7 bases. There are 15 residues in the CDR3. From germline, CDR1 is SGHRS and CDR2 YFSETQ. V was pared by 0 bases and J by 4 bases, with 6 bases of the junction left unmatched. The CDR3 is CASSLEGAGGTEAFF. Here the CDR3 DNA reads TGCGCCAGCAGCTTGGAGGGGGCTGGGGGCACTGAAGCTTTCTTT.

This clone came up once. The chain joins TRBV4-2 to TRBJ2-5; D might be TRBD2 (6 bases). V was clipped by 5 bases and J by 4 bases, with 8 bases between them. CDR1 and CDR2 from the germline V gene are LGHNA and YNFKEQ. The CDR3 has 12 amino acids. The CDR3 sequence is CASSVGRETQYF. The CDR3 coding sequence is TGTGCCAGCAGCGTCGGGAGAGAGACCCAGTACTTC.

The J gene is TRBJ1-6, the V gene TRBV27; 9 positions agree with TRBD1. This CDR3 comprises 14 residues. Germline CDR1 is MNHEY and CDR2 is SMNVEV (reference sequence). V lost 4 bases and J lost 6; bases outside the gene matches: 1. The CDR3: CASSWGQGNSPLHF. For the CDR3, the DNA is TGTGCCAGCAGTTGGGGACAGGGTAATTCACCCCTCCACTTT.

This sequence joins TRBV5-6 and TRBJ1-2, with D tentatively TRBD1 (6 bases). CDR3 length: 15 residues. V lost 2 bases, J lost 7 bases, and 18 bases lay in between. Germline CDR1 reads SGHDT; CDR2 reads YYEEEE. The CDR3 loop is CASSLRAGAPGGYTF. The CDR3 DNA follows: TGTGCCAGCAGCTTACGGGCAGGGGCGCCGGGTGGCTACACCTTC.

The chain joins TRBV20-1 to TRBJ2-2; 11 bases line up with TRBD2. Per germline, CDR1 DFQATT and CDR2 SNEGSKA (reference sequence). Unmatched junction bases numbered 9, after V lost 3 bases and J lost 6 bases. The CDR3 runs 16 residues. In DNA, the CDR3 is TGCAGTGCTAGTGGCCTAGCGGGGGGAAGAGCCGGGGAGCTGTTTTTT. It translates to CSASGLAGGRAGELFF.

In regard to this clone: Other DNA sequences in the sample encode the same CDR3. V is TRBV18 and J is TRBJ1-1; tentatively, D is TRBD1 (6 bases). Trimming stripped 3 bases from V and 1 base from J, with 6 bases between. Looked up from germline, CDR1 is KGHSH and CDR2 is LQKENI. The CDR3 length is 13 residues. The CDR3 DNA follows: TGTGCCAGCTCACCGACAGGGAACACTGAAGCTTTCTTT. Protein product: CASSPTGNTEAFF.

The chain has TRBV2 and TRBJ1-2, with unresolved D. This CDR3 is built from 11 residues. The ends were cut back, 2 bases at V and 6 bases at J, with 4 bases in the middle. Looked up from germline, CDR1 is SNHLY and CDR2 is FYNNEI. The CDR3 nucleotides read TGTGCCAGCAGTGAATCCGATGGCTACACCTTC. Encoded protein: CASSESDGYTF.

This clone has a single count. The chain links TRBV5-1 to TRBJ2-7; D is perhaps TRBD2 (5 bases). The V gene's germline CDR1 is SGHRS and CDR2 YFSETQ. V shed 1 base and J shed 2 bases, with 7 bases lying between them. The CDR3 runs 13 residues. The DNA for the CDR3 is TGCGCCAGCAGCTTGCCCGGGACCTACGAGCAGTACTTC. Its protein product is CASSLPGTYEQYF.

V usage is TRBV27 and J usage is TRBJ1-1; TRBD1 matches at 7 bases. From germline, CDR1 is MNHEY and CDR2 SMNVEV (reference sequence). The CDR3 spans 18 residues. J lost 2 bases, V lost 5 bases, and 17 bases had no gene match. CDR3 in amino acids: CASSGEKGAGRRNTEAFF. Here the CDR3 DNA reads TGTGCCAGCAGTGGGGAGAAGGGGGCTGGGAGAAGAAACACTGAAGCTTTCTTT.

This clone is a singleton in its sample. This sequence joins TRBV3-1 (or the pseudogene TRBV3-2) and TRBJ1-1, with D unclear. The germline gives CDR1 LGHDT, CDR2 YNNKEL (reference sequence). The CDR3 contains 12 residues. Trimming shortened V by 5 bases and J by 3 bases, and 7 bases separated the two germline ends. In DNA form, the CDR3 reads TGTGCCAGCAGCGTAACAGACACTGAAGCTTTCTTT. This gives the protein CASSVTDTEAFF.

This chain joins TRBV13 and TRBJ2-7; D not certain. CDR3 length equals 13 residues. The germline V gene has CDR1 PRHDT and CDR2 FYEKMQ (reference sequence). Trimming shortened V by 1 base and J by 1 base, and 5 bases separated the two germline ends. In nucleotides, the CDR3 is TGTGCCAGCAGCTTAGTCCAATCCTACGAGCAGTACTTC. Its translation: CASSLVQSYEQYF.

The J gene is TRBJ2-3, the V gene TRBV15, with 11 nucleotides matching TRBD2. V dropped 10 bases and J dropped 1; count of bases not matched to a gene: 4. There are 14 residues in the CDR3. The V gene's germline CDR1 is LNHNV and CDR2 YYDKDF (reference sequence). The CDR3: CAISTSGGTDTQYF. The CDR3 DNA is TGTGCCATTTCGACTAGCGGGGGCACAGATACGCAGTATTTT.

The chain uses TRBV29-1 and TRBJ1-2; D is perhaps TRBD1 (6 bases). V was cut by 3 bases and J by 6 bases, with 11 bases left in between. This CDR3 contains 12 residues. Looked up from germline, CDR1 is SQVTM and CDR2 is ANQGSEA. Written as DNA, the CDR3 is TGCAGCGTTGAGGGGGGGGCTGATGGCTACACCTTC. This sequence encodes CSVEGGADGYTF.

This clone was detected once. The chain links TRBV4-1 to TRBJ1-1; no reliable D call. The germline V gene has CDR1 MGHRA and CDR2 YSYEKL. The CDR3 has 15 residues. Trimming left V 0 bases short and J 4 bases short, with 12 bases between. In nucleotides, the CDR3 is TGCGCCAGCAGCCAAGAGGACTTGATGGGCACTGAAGCTTTCTTT. Its translation: CASSQEDLMGTEAFF.

The chain employs TRBV7-6 and TRBJ1-2, with a tentative D call TRBD1 (5 bases). This CDR3 has 16 residues. Trimming cost V 5 bases and J 4 bases, with 20 bases left between them. Germline V CDR1 and CDR2: SGHVS, FNYEAQ. As DNA, the CDR3 is TGTGCCAGCAGCGGAAGCCAGGGCGGAGTGCTCTATGGCTACACCTTC. Its translation: CASSGSQGGVLYGYTF.

The J gene is TRBJ1-1, the V gene TRBV10-2, with 7 nucleotides matching TRBD1. Losses at the gene ends were 5 bases for V and 0 bases for J; bases not matched to a gene: 3. The CDR3 extends over 14 amino acids. CDR1 is WSHSY, CDR2 SAAADI, per germline. The CDR3 region has the DNA TGCGCCAGCAGTCGGGACAGTATGAACACTGAAGCTTTCTTT. It specifies CASSRDSMNTEAFF.

J is TRBJ2-3 and V is TRBV7-2; maybe TRBD2 (6 bases). V was clipped by 5 bases and J by 12 bases, with 15 bases between them. The CDR3 runs to 12 residues. Looked up from germline, CDR1 is SGHTA and CDR2 is FQGNSA. CDR3 loop: CASSPLGGRQYF. In DNA, the CDR3 is TGTGCCAGCAGCCCGCTCGGGGGACGTCAGTATTTT. Drawing the rest from reference TRBV7-2 and TRBJ2-3, the complete variable domain is GAGVSQSPSNKVTEKGKDVELRCDPISGHTALYWYRQSLGQGLEFLIYFQGNSAPDKSGLPSDRFSAERTGGSVSTLTIQRTQQEDSAVYLCASSPLGGRQYFGPGTRLTVL.

Here the CDR3 DNA reads TGTGCCAGCAGTGAAAACAGGGTAAATTCACCCCTCCACTTT. Its protein product is CASSENRVNSPLHF. The chain recombines TRBV6-1 with TRBJ1-6; TRBD1 is a possible D gene (6 bases). The length of the CDR3 is 14 residues. Germline CDR1 MNHNS, CDR2 SASEGT. The V end lost 2 bases, the J end lost 7 bases, and 9 bases lay between the germline ends.

About this clone: Different DNA sequences within this sample yield the same CDR3. The V gene is TRBV28, the J gene TRBJ1-5; TRBD1 might be the D (5 bases). V was clipped by 2 bases and J by 7 bases, with 9 bases between them. Germline CDR1 is MDHEN and CDR2 is SYDVKM. The CDR3 is 13 residues long. CDR3 residues: CASSLGGVQPQHF. The CDR3 nucleotides are TGTGCCAGCAGTTTAGGAGGGGTCCAGCCCCAGCATTTT. Full variable domain (outside the CDR3, taken from reference TRBV28 and TRBJ1-5): DVKVTQSSRYLVKRTGEKVFLECVQDMDHENMFWYRQDPGLGLRLIYFSYDVKMKEKGDIPEGYSVSREKKERFSLILESASTNQTSMYLCASSLGGVQPQHFGDGTRLSIL.

V is TRBV7-3 and J is TRBJ1-2; TRBD1 matches at 7 bases. CDR1 SGHTA and CDR2 FQGTGA come from the germline V gene. V trimming: 2 bases; J trimming: 8 bases; junction bases outside the gene matches: 5. The CDR3 sequence is 13 residues long. CDR3 coding DNA: TGTGCCAGCAGCTTACAAGGGGGCGACGGCTACACCTTC. As protein: CASSLQGGDGYTF.

The chain is built from TRBV7-3 and TRBJ2-3; 12 bases agree with TRBD2. In germline, CDR1 is SGHTA, CDR2 FQGTGA. After removal of 2 bases from V and 4 bases from J, the junction contained 13 bases not matched to a gene. This CDR3 is built from 19 residues. The DNA for the CDR3 is TGTGCCAGCAGCTTAGGGGCCCAGCTAGCGGGGGGGCCGTCAGATACGCAGTATTTT. Translating gives CASSLGAQLAGGPSDTQYF.

The rearrangement joins TRBV11-1 to TRBJ1-1; D gene uncertain. The CDR3 covers 13 residues. The V end was cut by 5 bases, the J end by 4 bases, with 11 bases between. Germline V gene lookup returns CDR1 SGHAT and CDR2 FQDESV (reference sequence). The CDR3 region has the DNA TGTGCCAGCAGCCTGCTAGTGGGCACTGAAGCTTTCTTT. The encoded protein is CASSLLVGTEAFF.

V gene TRBV7-2 combines with J gene TRBJ2-2; no clear D. V gave up 1 base and J gave up 4 bases, with 10 bases separating them. The CDR3 sequence is 15 residues long. CDR1 SGHTA and CDR2 FQGNSA come from the germline V gene. Here the CDR3 DNA reads TGTGCCAGCAGCTTAGAGGCCTCGGGCACCGGGGAGCTGTTTTTT. Translated, it gives CASSLEASGTGELFF.

The CDR3 bases are TGTGCCAGCTCACCCGCCAGGGGGATCGGGGAGCAGTACTTC. This translates into CASSPARGIGEQYF. This chain links TRBV18 with TRBJ2-7; 7 positions match TRBD1. With 3 bases clipped from V and 7 bases from J, the junction kept 9 bases outside the gene matches. Germline CDR1 is KGHSH and CDR2 is LQKENI. The CDR3 totals 14 residues.